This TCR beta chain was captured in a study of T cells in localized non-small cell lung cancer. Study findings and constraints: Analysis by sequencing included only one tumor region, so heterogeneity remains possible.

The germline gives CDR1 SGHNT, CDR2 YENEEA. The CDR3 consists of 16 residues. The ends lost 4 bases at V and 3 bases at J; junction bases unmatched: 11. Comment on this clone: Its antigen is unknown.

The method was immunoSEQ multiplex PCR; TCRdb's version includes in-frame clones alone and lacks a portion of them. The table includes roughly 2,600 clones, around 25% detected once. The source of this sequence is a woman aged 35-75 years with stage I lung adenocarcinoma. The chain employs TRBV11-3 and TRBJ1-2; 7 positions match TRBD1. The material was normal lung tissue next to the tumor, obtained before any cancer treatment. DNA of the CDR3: TGTGCCAGCAGCTCAGACCGACAGGGTGAACACTATGGCTACACCTTC. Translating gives CASSSDRQGEHYGYTF. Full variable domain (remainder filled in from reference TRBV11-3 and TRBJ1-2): EAGVVQSPRYKIIEKKQPVAFWCNPISGHNTLYWYLQNLGQGPELLIRYENEEAVDDSQLPKDRFSAERLKGVDSTLKIQPAELGDSAVYLCASSSDRQGEHYGYTFGSGTRLTVV.